This entry lists 6 T cell receptor beta chains sequenced from one sample in a study of cytotoxic CD8 clonotypes in ibrutinib-treated CLL. TCRdb's table, derived via immunoSEQ multiplex PCR, lists solely in-frame clones and lacks some. The table shows some 84,000 clones, with 86% occurring only once. This specimen was PBMCs, taken before ibrutinib treatment. These receptors all stem from a human donor with chronic lymphocytic leukemia.

This chain uses TRBV19 with TRBJ2-7; weak D call: TRBD2 (5 bases). Trimming left V 8 bases short and J 2 bases short, with 16 bases between. This CDR3 comprises 14 residues. Germline assignment: CDR1 LNHDA and CDR2 SQIVND (reference sequence). The CDR3 is CASSRTSTTYEQYF. For the CDR3, the DNA is TGTGCCAGTTCCAGGACTTCGACGACCTACGAGCAGTACTTC. The full variable domain, its missing parts supplied by reference TRBV19 and TRBJ2-7, is DGGITQSPKYLFRKEGQNVTLSCEQNLNHDAMYWYRQDPGQGLRLIYYSQIVNDFQKGDIAEGYSVSREKKESFPLTVTSAQKNPTAFYLCASSRTSTTYEQYFGPGTRLTVT.

The rearrangement uses TRBV7-9 and TRBJ1-5; D is undetermined. Trimming removed 0 bases from V and 0 bases from J, with 12 bases in between. The germline V gene has CDR1 SEHNR and CDR2 FQNEAQ (reference sequence). This CDR3 contains 17 residues. CDR3 in amino acids: CASSLARGVNSNQPQHF. As DNA, the CDR3 is TGTGCCAGCAGCTTAGCTCGCGGGGTCAATAGCAATCAGCCCCAGCATTTT.

The chain is built from TRBV9 and TRBJ2-2, with TRBD1 matching 9 bases. The CDR3 loop spans 16 amino acids. Germline V lookup: CDR1 SGDLS, CDR2 YYNGEE. The junction had 7 bases not matched to a gene; V was cut back by 2 bases and J by 5 bases. The CDR3 DNA reads as TGTGCCAGCAGCGTCGCGACAGGGGGTGCGACCGGGGAGCTGTTTTTT. This encodes CASSVATGGATGELFF.

The sample holds a few counts of this clone. The V call is TRBV6-1, the J call TRBJ1-5, with 7 bases identical to TRBD1. The V gene's germline CDR1 is MNHNS and CDR2 SASEGT. The junction had 11 bases not matched to a gene; V was cut back by 0 bases and J by 9 bases. The CDR3 is made up of 16 amino acids. CDR3 bases: TGTGCCAGCAGTGAAGCCGCACAGGGGACCGGGAGGCCCCAGCATTTT. Amino acids: CASSEAAQGTGRPQHF.

In this sample, this clone turned up once. This CDR3 reads CASSSGQTQETQYF. The CDR3 nucleotides are TGTGCCAGCAGCTCTGGACAGACTCAAGAGACCCAGTACTTC. The gene calls are TRBV5-4 and TRBJ2-5, with D possibly being TRBD1 (6 bases). The CDR3 sequence is 14 residues long. Germline loops: CDR1 SGHNT, CDR2 YYREEE (reference sequence). V was cut by 3 bases and J by 2 bases, with 11 bases left in between.

The chain carries TRBV9 and TRBJ2-1; 10 bases agree with TRBD2. The CDR3 is 17 amino acids. J gave up 0 bases and V 0 bases, and 3 bases lay outside the gene matches. CDR1 and CDR2 from the germline V gene are SGDLS and YYNGEE. The DNA of the CDR3 is TGTGCCAGCAGCGTAGTCCCTAGCGGGAGCTCCTACAATGAGCAGTTCTTC. Residues: CASSVVPSGSSYNEQFF. The variable domain in full, with the rest retrieved from reference TRBV9 and TRBJ2-1, is DSGVTQTPKHLITATGQRVTLRCSPRSGDLSVYWYQQSLDQGLQFLIQYYNGEERAKGNILERFSAQQFPDLHSELNLSSLELGDSALYFCASSVVPSGSSYNEQFFGPGTRLTVL.